Listed below are T cell receptor beta chains from one sample, sequenced in a study of a mutant IDH1 vaccine in newly diagnosed glioma. Their specific antigens are unknown. Sequencing used immunoSEQ multiplex PCR; TCRdb keeps in-frame clones, though not all of them. The repertoire holds over 30,000 clones, with just under 90% as singletons. The material was PBMCs, obtained from a glioma patient whose treatment included an IDH1 peptide vaccine. Every receptor here comes from a young woman with glioma. The CDR3 runs from the conserved cysteine through the conserved F or W. Fields, in order: V gene, J gene, clone size, D gene, CDR3 DNA, CDR3 protein. D genes are given only for firm matches. For some rows the clone size is stated as once, few or many, or as a class when expanded; others skip it.

V gene: TRBV30; J gene: TRBJ1-1; clone size: NA; D gene: NA; CDR3 DNA: TGTGCCTGGAGTCCGATGAACACTGAAGCTTTCTTT; CDR3 protein: CAWSPMNTEAFF
V gene: TRBV27; J gene: TRBJ2-3; clone size: NA; D gene: NA; CDR3 DNA: TGTGCCAGCACCTGGGGCGCAGGGGATACGCAGTATTTT; CDR3 protein: CASTWGAGDTQYF
V gene: TRBV27; J gene: TRBJ1-2; clone size: NA; D gene: NA; CDR3 DNA: TGTGCCAGCAGTCAGGGACCCCGCGACTATGGCTACACCTTC; CDR3 protein: CASSQGPRDYGYTF
V gene: TRBV6-5; J gene: TRBJ1-2; clone size: NA; D gene: NA; CDR3 DNA: TGTGCCAGCAGTATGGACAGAAACTATGGCTACACCTTC; CDR3 protein: CASSMDRNYGYTF
V gene: TRBV6-4; J gene: TRBJ2-1; clone size: NA; D gene: TRBD2; CDR3 DNA: TGTGCCAGCAGTGCGGGGCGGGGGAGCTCCTACAATGAGCAGTTCTTC; CDR3 protein: CASSAGRGSSYNEQFF
V gene: TRBV30; J gene: TRBJ2-7; clone size: once; D gene: NA; CDR3 DNA: TGTGCCTGGAGTGTTGGGCCGTACGAGCAGTACTTC; CDR3 protein: CAWSVGPYEQYF
V gene: TRBV19; J gene: TRBJ1-2; clone size: NA; D gene: TRBD1; CDR3 DNA: TGTGCCAGTAGTATCGGGCAGGGGGCTGATGGCTACACCTTC; CDR3 protein: CASSIGQGADGYTF
V gene: TRBV2; J gene: TRBJ2-7; clone size: NA; D gene: NA; CDR3 DNA: TGTGCCAGCAGTGGGGGTCACGAGCAGTACTTC; CDR3 protein: CASSGGHEQYF
V gene: TRBV11-2; J gene: TRBJ1-1; clone size: NA; D gene: TRBD1; CDR3 DNA: TGTGCCAGCAGCCTCCCGGACAGGGGCGCTGAAGCTTTCTTT; CDR3 protein: CASSLPDRGAEAFF
V gene: TRBV6-1; J gene: TRBJ1-2; clone size: NA; D gene: TRBD1; CDR3 DNA: TGTGCCAGCAGCCCAGATCGGACAGGCGCCTATGGCTACACCTTC; CDR3 protein: CASSPDRTGAYGYTF
V gene: TRBV7-2; J gene: TRBJ1-3; clone size: NA; D gene: NA; CDR3 DNA: TGTGCCAGCAGCTTAGCGGCAGGGCCCTCTGGAAACACCATATATTTT; CDR3 protein: CASSLAAGPSGNTIYF
V gene: TRBV2; J gene: TRBJ1-1; clone size: NA; D gene: NA; CDR3 DNA: TGTGCCAGCAGTGACTCAGAAAATCCCATGAACACTGAAGCTTTCTTT; CDR3 protein: CASSDSENPMNTEAFF
V gene: TRBV6-6; J gene: TRBJ1-3; clone size: NA; D gene: TRBD1; CDR3 DNA: TGTGCCAGCCGTGACAGGGTTTACACCATATATTTT; CDR3 protein: CASRDRVYTIYF
V gene: TRBV7-2; J gene: TRBJ1-5; clone size: NA; D gene: NA; CDR3 DNA: TGTGCCAGCAGCTTAGGTAGCCAGGGAAGACCACATTTT; CDR3 protein: CASSLGSQGRPHF
V gene: TRBV4-3; J gene: TRBJ2-2; clone size: NA; D gene: NA; CDR3 DNA: TGCGCCAGCAGCCAAGAGGCTACTACTAAGTCCGGGGAGCTGTTTTTT; CDR3 protein: CASSQEATTKSGELFF
V gene: TRBV5-1; J gene: TRBJ1-6; clone size: NA; D gene: NA; CDR3 DNA: TGCGCCAGCAGGCTAACAGGCTATAATTCACCCCTCCACTTT; CDR3 protein: CASRLTGYNSPLHF
V gene: TRBV5-6; J gene: TRBJ1-2; clone size: once; D gene: NA; CDR3 DNA: TGTGCCAGCAGCTTGGTGGTTACAGGGACTAACTATGGCTACACCTTC; CDR3 protein: CASSLVVTGTNYGYTF
V gene: TRBV9; J gene: TRBJ2-1; clone size: NA; D gene: NA; CDR3 DNA: TGTGCCAGCAGCGCGTTTTACAATGAGCAGTTCTTC; CDR3 protein: CASSAFYNEQFF
V gene: TRBV6-1; J gene: TRBJ1-1; clone size: NA; D gene: NA; CDR3 DNA: TGTGCCAGCAGTCTGGCGGGGATAAGAGACACTGAAGCTTTCTTT; CDR3 protein: CASSLAGIRDTEAFF
V gene: TRBV5-1; J gene: TRBJ2-5; clone size: NA; D gene: TRBD2; CDR3 DNA: TGCGCCAGCAGCCAAAGCGGGGGGGTTAAAGAGACCCAGTACTTC; CDR3 protein: CASSQSGGVKETQYF
V gene: TRBV2; J gene: TRBJ2-3; clone size: NA; D gene: TRBD2; CDR3 DNA: TGTGCCAGCAGTCCGACTAGCGGGGGGGCAAATACGCAGTATTTT; CDR3 protein: CASSPTSGGANTQYF
V gene: TRBV12-5; J gene: TRBJ2-7; clone size: NA; D gene: TRBD2; CDR3 DNA: TGTGCTAGTGCCTTGGGGGGGGCCTACGAGCAGTACTTC; CDR3 protein: CASALGGAYEQYF
V gene: TRBV4-2; J gene: TRBJ1-2; clone size: NA; D gene: NA; CDR3 DNA: TGTGCCAGCAGCCAAGAAGGGCAGGGCTATGGCTACACCTTC; CDR3 protein: CASSQEGQGYGYTF
V gene: TRBV7-8; J gene: TRBJ2-5; clone size: NA; D gene: NA; CDR3 DNA: TGTGCCAGCAGCTTAGTAGTCTCGGACGGGGAGACCCAGTACTTC; CDR3 protein: CASSLVVSDGETQYF
V gene: TRBV7-9; J gene: TRBJ1-2; clone size: NA; D gene: TRBD1; CDR3 DNA: TGTGCCAGCAGCTTAACAGGGGGCGACTATGGCTACACCTTC; CDR3 protein: CASSLTGGDYGYTF
V gene: TRBV6-1; J gene: TRBJ1-2; clone size: NA; D gene: NA; CDR3 DNA: TGTGCCAGCAGCTCCGGGACGAACTATGGCTACACCTTC; CDR3 protein: CASSSGTNYGYTF
V gene: TRBV4-1; J gene: TRBJ2-1; clone size: few; D gene: TRBD2; CDR3 DNA: TGCGCCAGCAGACCGGCTCCGGGACTAGCGGGGGGGGGTCAGTTCTTC; CDR3 protein: CASRPAPGLAGGGQFF
V gene: TRBV10-3; J gene: TRBJ2-3; clone size: NA; D gene: NA; CDR3 DNA: TGTGCCATCAATAAGGGCACAGATACGCAGTATTTT; CDR3 protein: CAINKGTDTQYF
V gene: TRBV7-9; J gene: TRBJ1-1; clone size: NA; D gene: NA; CDR3 DNA: TGTGCCAGCTCTCCAAAGGGGACTGAAGCTTTCTTT; CDR3 protein: CASSPKGTEAFF